Listed below are T cell receptor beta chains from one sample, sequenced in a study of a mutant IDH1 vaccine in newly diagnosed glioma. TCRdb keeps only in-frame clones here, not all; method: immunoSEQ multiplex PCR. Of around 58,000 clones listed, about 80% are singletons. The antigens of these receptors remain unknown. Sequenced material: PBMCs, taken from a glioma patient whose treatment included an IDH1 peptide vaccine. The origin of the receptors is a man between 25 and 39 years old with glioma. CDR3s include the opening cysteine and the closing phenylalanine or tryptophan. The order of the fields is D gene, V gene, J gene, clone size, CDR3 DNA, CDR3 protein. D genes are given only for firm matches. A clone size is listed for some rows: how often the clone was seen (once, few, many), or a class if it is expanded.

>-|TRBV10-1|TRBJ1-1|-
TGCGCCAGCAGTGAGTCAATAGAGATGAACACTGAAGCTTTCTTT
CASSESIEMNTEAFF
>-|TRBV5-6|TRBJ1-4|-
TGTGCCAGCAGCTTGGGAGGGTTCTCTAATGAAAAACTGTTTTTT
CASSLGGFSNEKLFF
>-|TRBV15|TRBJ1-5|few
TGTGCCACCAGCGGGTGGAATCAGCCCCAGCATTTT
CATSGWNQPQHF
>-|TRBV5-6|TRBJ1-1|-
TGTGCCAGCAGCAACCCTGGGCAGCTGAACACTGAAGCTTTCTTT
CASSNPGQLNTEAFF
>-|TRBV11-2|TRBJ1-2|few
TGTGCCAGCAGCTTAGACTTCGGGGTTGGAGGCTACACCTTC
CASSLDFGVGGYTF
>-|TRBV14|TRBJ1-5|-
TGTGCCAGCAGCCAATTTATCAATCAGCCCCAGCATTTT
CASSQFINQPQHF
>-|TRBV15|TRBJ1-3|-
TGTGCCACCAGCAGAGATAAGTTTGGAGGGGCTGGAAACACCATATATTTT
CATSRDKFGGAGNTIYF
>-|TRBV7-2|TRBJ2-7|-
TGTGCCAGCAGCCGAAGGCGGAACTACGAGCAGTACTTC
CASSRRRNYEQYF
>-|TRBV30|TRBJ2-3|-
TGTGCCTGGAGGCAAGGATATCTCGATACGCAGTATTTT
CAWRQGYLDTQYF
>-|TRBV2|TRBJ1-1|-
TGTGCCCGCTCGCGAGGGGGGCGCGGGGACACTGAAGCTTTCTTT
CARSRGGRGDTEAFF
>-|TRBV5-1|TRBJ1-2|-
TGCGCCAGCAGCTGGGGATCCTCTGTCTATGGCTACACCTTC
CASSWGSSVYGYTF
>-|TRBV10-2|TRBJ1-4|-
TGCGCCAGCAGTCCAGGGCTCCCGACTAATGAAAAACTGTTTTTT
CASSPGLPTNEKLFF
>TRBD1|TRBV30|TRBJ2-3|few
TGTGCCTGGAACCGGGACAGGGGGACAGATACGCAGTATTTT
CAWNRDRGTDTQYF
>TRBD1|TRBV15|TRBJ1-3|few
TGTGCCACCAGCTTACCGGGACAGCCAGGAAACACCATATATTTT
CATSLPGQPGNTIYF
>-|TRBV7-9|TRBJ2-1|-
TGTGCCAGCAGCCATGGGACATTGTACAATGAGCAGTTCTTC
CASSHGTLYNEQFF
>-|TRBV28|TRBJ1-2|-
TGTGCCAGCAGTTTCGGACAGAACTATGGCTACACCTTC
CASSFGQNYGYTF
>-|TRBV18|TRBJ1-1|-
TGTGCCAGCTCACCACCGACACCCGAAGCTTTCTTT
CASSPPTPEAFF
>TRBD1|TRBV28|TRBJ1-2|-
TGTGCCAGCAGGTTCCCCGCACGCGGGACAGGAGGACCATTTTATGGCTACACCTTC
CASRFPARGTGGPFYGYTF
>-|TRBV5-1|TRBJ2-7|-
TGCGCCAGCAGCAAAACAGCTTACGAGCAGTACTTC
CASSKTAYEQYF
>-|TRBV2|TRBJ1-1|-
TGTGCCAGCAGTGAAAAAGGGGTGGTTGGTACGCGAACTGAAGCTTTCTTT
CASSEKGVVGTRTEAFF
>-|TRBV6-5|TRBJ1-5|-
TGTGCCAGCAGTCCGGACGGTTATAGCAATCAGCCCCAGCATTTT
CASSPDGYSNQPQHF
>TRBD1|TRBV5-1|TRBJ1-2|-
TGCGCCAGCAGCCTAACGGGACAGGACTATGGCTACACCTTC
CASSLTGQDYGYTF
>-|TRBV28|TRBJ1-4|-
TGTGCCAGCAGCCCCGCCCTGGCAGGGTATGAAAAACTGTTTTTT
CASSPALAGYEKLFF
>-|TRBV4-2|TRBJ1-1|-
TGTGCCAGCAGCCAAGGAAGCCAGGAGGGAACTGAAGCTTTCTTT
CASSQGSQEGTEAFF
>TRBD2|TRBV10-3|TRBJ2-7|-
TGTGCCATCAGTGAGCCTTATGGGGGGGTCCACGAGCAGTACTTC
CAISEPYGGVHEQYF
>-|TRBV5-4|TRBJ1-4|few
TGTGCCAGCAGCTTCCCTAATGAAAAACTGTTTTTT
CASSFPNEKLFF
>-|TRBV18|TRBJ2-7|-
TGTGCCAGCTCACCACACTCCTACGAGCAGTACTTC
CASSPHSYEQYF
>TRBD1|TRBV28|TRBJ2-7|-
TGTGCCAGCAGGAAACCGGGACAGGGGGCCTACGAGCAGTACTTC
CASRKPGQGAYEQYF
>TRBD1|TRBV27|TRBJ1-3|-
TGTGCCAGCTGGACAGGGGGCACTGGAAACACCATATATTTT
CASWTGGTGNTIYF
>TRBD1|TRBV10-3|TRBJ2-3|-
TGTGCCATCAGTGAAAAGCTGTTCGCAGGGGGCATTTCAGATACGCAGTATTTT
CAISEKLFAGGISDTQYF
>-|TRBV27|TRBJ2-3|once
TGTGCCAGCAGTTTAGGGCAGTCTGGGGGCACAGATACGCAGTATTTT
CASSLGQSGGTDTQYF
>-|TRBV5-1|TRBJ2-5|-
TGCGCCAGCAGCCTCGGTTTAGTGTCCTTCCAAGAGACCCAGTACTTC
CASSLGLVSFQETQYF
>TRBD2|TRBV13|TRBJ2-5|-
TGTGCCAGCAGCTTAGAGGGAGGGGATCAAGAGACCCAGTACTTC
CASSLEGGDQETQYF
>TRBD1|TRBV29-1|TRBJ1-1|-
TGCAGCGTTGAACGGGACAGGGGGGGACTACTGAACACTGAAGCTTTCTTT
CSVERDRGGLLNTEAFF
>-|TRBV5-8|TRBJ2-1|-
TGTGCCAGCGCCAAGCAGTTCTTC
CASAKQFF
>-|TRBV2|TRBJ1-1|-
TGTGCCAGCAGCCAGGGTATTGAAGCTTTCTTT
CASSQGIEAFF
>-|TRBV6-1|TRBJ1-5|-
TGTGCCAGCAGTGAAGGGACAGTCCACAATCAGCCCCAGCATTTT
CASSEGTVHNQPQHF
>-|TRBV15|TRBJ1-5|-
TGTGCCACCAGCAGAGAAACAGATAGCAATCAGCCCCAGCATTTT
CATSRETDSNQPQHF
>-|TRBV14|TRBJ1-1|few
TGTGCCAGCAGCCAGCAAATTAACACTGAAGCTTTCTTT
CASSQQINTEAFF
>-|TRBV11-2|TRBJ1-4|-
TGTGCCAGCAGCTTACGGTCGGATAATGAAAAACTGTTTTTT
CASSLRSDNEKLFF
>TRBD1|TRBV5-6|TRBJ1-4|-
TGTGCCAGCAGCCTAGACAGGGGGCAGGAAAAACTGTTTTTT
CASSLDRGQEKLFF
>TRBD1|TRBV29-1|TRBJ1-1|few
TGCAGCGCTTTGGACAGGGGGCTGAACACTGAAGCTTTCTTT
CSALDRGLNTEAFF
>-|TRBV7-9|TRBJ1-2|-
TGTGCCAGCGTACTTGTGGAAGCTAACTATGGCTACACCTTC
CASVLVEANYGYTF
>-|TRBV6-6|TRBJ1-1|-
TGTGCCAGCAGTTTTTTCTCGACCCCGGGGGATGAAGCTTTCTTT
CASSFFSTPGDEAFF
>TRBD1|TRBV30|TRBJ1-1|few
TGTGCCTGGAGTGTAGGGACAGCGAACACTGAAGCTTTCTTT
CAWSVGTANTEAFF
>-|TRBV7-8|TRBJ1-3|-
TGTGCCAGCAGCTCCCAACAGGGATCCGCTGGAAACACCATATATTTT
CASSSQQGSAGNTIYF
>-|TRBV28|TRBJ1-5|once
TGTGCCAGCCACGAACCGAGGGGCTTAAGCAATCAGCCCCAGCATTTT
CASHEPRGLSNQPQHF
>-|TRBV6-5|TRBJ2-5|-
TGTGCCAGCAGTTACTCTACCAGTCAAGAGACCCAGTACTTC
CASSYSTSQETQYF
>-|TRBV5-6|TRBJ1-3|-
TGTGCCAGCAGCTTGGCTGCAGTCTCTGGAAACACCATATATTTT
CASSLAAVSGNTIYF
>-|TRBV19|TRBJ1-6|-
TGTGCCAGTAGTATAGAGACGGAATATTCACCCCTCCACTTT
CASSIETEYSPLHF